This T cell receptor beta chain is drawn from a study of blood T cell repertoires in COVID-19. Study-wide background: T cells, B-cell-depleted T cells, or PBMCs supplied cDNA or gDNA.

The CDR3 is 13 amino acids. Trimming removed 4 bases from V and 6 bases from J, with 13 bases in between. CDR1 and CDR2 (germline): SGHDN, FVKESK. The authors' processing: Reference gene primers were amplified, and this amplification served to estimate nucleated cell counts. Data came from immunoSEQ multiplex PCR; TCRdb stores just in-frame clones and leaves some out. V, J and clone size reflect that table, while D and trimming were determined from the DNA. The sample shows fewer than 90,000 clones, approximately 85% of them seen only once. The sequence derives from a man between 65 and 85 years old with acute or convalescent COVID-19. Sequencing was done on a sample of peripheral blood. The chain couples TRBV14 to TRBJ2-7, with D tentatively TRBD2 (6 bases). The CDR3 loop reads CASSRSGGFEQYF. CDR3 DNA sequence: TGTGCCAGCAGCCGGTCTGGGGGGTTCGAGCAGTACTTC.